The clone carrying this T cell receptor beta chain was detected only once. What it binds is unknown. The data originate from a study of T cell responses to AZD1222 COVID-19 vaccine. General study findings and limits: Vaccine-associated CD4 TCRs ranged over spike, dominating at 160-218 and 743-854. Every sample of the repertoires postdated the peak T cell response. Most donors were white British and more were female, and clonal diversity was possibly underestimated.

CDR1 is SNHLY and CDR2 is FYNNEI in the germline V gene. The CDR3 sequence is 14 residues long. V shed 1 base and J shed 5 bases, with 9 bases lying between them. Researchers grouped second doses given at about 4 or about 12 weeks into one pool. Repertoires were generated with immunoSEQ multiplex PCR, while TCRdb's copy carries only in-frame clones and drops some. The sample lists tens of thousands of clones, approximately 85% occurring once. This receptor was obtained from an adult who received the AZD1222 COVID-19 vaccine. V is TRBV2 and J is TRBJ2-1, with D tentatively TRBD2 (5 bases). The material sequenced was peripheral blood, taken 28 days after the second AZD1222 dose. The CDR3 bases are TGTGCCAGCAGTGAAGAGCGGTCAGACAATGAGCAGTTCTTC. It encodes CASSEERSDNEQFF.